This TCR beta chain was sequenced in a study of graft-versus-host responses after intestinal transplantation. Study overall: Anti-thymocyte globulin induction, then tacrolimus and steroids for two to four years, went to all recipients.

The V gene's germline CDR1 is SGHRS and CDR2 YFSETQ. Trimming stripped 3 bases from V and 8 bases from J, with 11 bases between. The CDR3 has 12 residues. Study-wide findings and caveats: Peak levels of circulating GvH clones tracked with early post-transplant HvG declines. Recipient marrow showed GvH clones, some seen first in ileum or blood. In patients with graft-donor T cell macrochimerism, allograft graft-versus-host to host-versus-graft clonal ratios were high.

This clone was detected only once. TCRdb's copy holds only in-frame clones and misses some; the assay was immunoSEQ multiplex PCR. The profile shows 12,000 to 15,000 clones, about 36% of them singletons. The chain employs TRBV5-1 and TRBJ1-2; tentative D call: TRBD1 (5 bases). This receptor was taken from a human patient who received an intestinal transplant. The sample in question was alloreactive CD4+ T cells from a mixed lymphocyte reaction culture, obtained before intestinal transplant. Noted subset: CFSE-low proliferating T cells sorted from roughly six-day pre-transplant mixed lymphocyte reaction (GvH or HvG direction). CDR3 DNA: TGCGCCAGCAGCTGGGGCCCTTGGGGCTACACCTTC. Its protein product is CASSWGPWGYTF.